This T cell receptor (beta chain) was sequenced in a study of blood T cells in healthy people across ages. The CDR3 contains 12 residues. V lost 4 bases and J 9 bases, leaving 7 bases between the germline ends. In germline, CDR1 is MNHNS, CDR2 SASEGT. The use of a sample-barcoded 5' primer and a J-beta primer mix characterized a second PCR of 7 to 11 cycles. The authors tagged each cDNA molecule using a template-switch adaptor with 12 random nucleotides. TCRdb analysed the 5' RACE reads with MiXCR anew, one entry per CDR3 protein. The table has under 2 million distinct CDR3 sequences, about 32% seen once; the top ten hold roughly 10%. Isolation recovered at least 7 million PBMCs from every sample.

This chain uses TRBV6-1 with TRBJ1-6, with unresolved D. Sequenced: blood. The clonotype originates from a woman aged 25 to 45 in good health. The DNA of the CDR3 is TGTGCCAGCAGTGGGACCTCTTCACCCCTCCACTTT. Translation: CASSGTSSPLHF.